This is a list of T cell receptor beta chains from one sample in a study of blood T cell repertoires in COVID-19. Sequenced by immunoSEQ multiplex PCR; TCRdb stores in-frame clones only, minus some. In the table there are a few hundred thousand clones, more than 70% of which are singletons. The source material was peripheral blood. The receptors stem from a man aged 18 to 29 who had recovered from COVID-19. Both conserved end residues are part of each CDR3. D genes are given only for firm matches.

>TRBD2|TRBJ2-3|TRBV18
CASSRNSGSGTDTQYF
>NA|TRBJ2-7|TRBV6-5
CASSYSAGFKDEQYF
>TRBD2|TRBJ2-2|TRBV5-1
CASSSSGRAGELFF
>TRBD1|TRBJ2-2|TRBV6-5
CASSRDREYTGELFF
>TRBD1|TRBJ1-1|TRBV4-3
CASSQNRGTEAFF
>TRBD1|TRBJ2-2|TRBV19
CASSIGQGLTGELFF
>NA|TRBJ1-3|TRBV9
CASSPPQGPGNTIYF
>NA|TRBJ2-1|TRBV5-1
CASSPLGGSNNEQFF
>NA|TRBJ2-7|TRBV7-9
CASSPVLEQYF
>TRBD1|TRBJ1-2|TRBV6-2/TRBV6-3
CASSRGQGNSF
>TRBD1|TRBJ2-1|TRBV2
CAIRTTGAESYNEQFF
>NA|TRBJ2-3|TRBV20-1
CSASLVTSLTDTQYF